What follows is one TCR beta chain and its context. Reverse transcription of about 0.5 to 1 ug RNA used random hexamers. Each CDR3 protein is one row after TCRdb ran MiXCR on the immunoSEQ multiplex PCR reads. This table holds 95,000 to 150,000 distinct CDR3 sequences, more than 85% found once. Trimming left V 2 bases short and J 2 bases short, with 12 bases between. This CDR3 contains 16 residues. The V gene's germline CDR1 is MNHEY and CDR2 SMNVEV (reference sequence). These data belong to a study of CD8 T cells in Susac syndrome. Sequencing of TCR beta was carried out in blood CD8+ and CD4+ T cells. The CD8+ and CD4+ T cells were isolated magnetically using a negative isolation approach, whereas the TEMRA cells were enriched by FACS.

This receptor was taken from a human donor with multiple sclerosis. The sample consisted of CD8+ T cells from PBMCs. The genes are TRBV27 and TRBJ1-4; tentative D call: TRBD1 (5 bases). DNA of the CDR3: TGTGCCAGCAGTTTAAGGTGGGGCAGCACTAATGAAAAACTGTTTTTT. This translates into CASSLRWGSTNEKLFF.